Listed below are T cell receptor beta chains from one sample, sequenced in a study of T cells in Graves' hyperthyroidism and ophthalmopathy. Using its own MiXCR run on the multiplex PCR reads, TCRdb lists one record per CDR3 protein. The sample holds a few hundred thousand distinct CDR3 sequences, around 16% seen once. The specimen was blood. These receptors all come from a woman younger than 45 with Graves' ophthalmopathy. The CDR3 runs from the conserved cysteine through the conserved F or W. The order of the fields is clone size, D gene, V gene, J gene, CDR3 protein, CDR3 DNA. The D gene is left open where the match is weak. The listing skips clone size in some rows; elsewhere it reads once, few, many or a size class.

>many|TRBD2|TRBV6-2/TRBV6-3|TRBJ2-1
CASTNWGSGRPEQFF
TGTGCCAGCACTAACTGGGGTAGCGGGAGACCTGAGCAGTTCTTC
>many|.|TRBV24-1|TRBJ2-1
CATSDAGTLNEQFF
TGTGCCACCAGTGACGCAGGGACCCTCAATGAGCAGTTCTTC
>many|.|TRBV28|TRBJ1-1
CASTEGSANTEAFF
TGTGCCAGCACCGAAGGCAGTGCGAACACTGAAGCTTTCTTT
>many|TRBD1|TRBV28|TRBJ1-4
CASRGDRREKLFF
TGTGCCAGCAGGGGGGACAGGAGGGAAAAACTGTTTTTT
>few|.|TRBV12-3/TRBV12-4|TRBJ2-1
CASSSRDRTHFEFF
TGTGCCAGCAGTTCCCGGGACCGCACCCATTTCGAGTTCTTC
>few|.|TRBV29-1|TRBJ2-1
CSVKQRGRGNEQFF
TGCAGCGTGAAACAGAGGGGGAGGGGGAATGAGCAGTTCTTC
>few|.|TRBV6-6|TRBJ2-1
CASSYGNTVYEQFF
TGTGCCAGCAGTTACGGAAACACTGTCTATGAGCAGTTCTTC
>many|.|TRBV5-5|TRBJ2-1
CASSPTPYSNEQFF
TGTGCCAGCAGCCCCACCCCCTACAGCAATGAGCAGTTCTTC
>.|.|TRBV7-2|TRBJ2-7
CASSLGLHEQYF
TGTGCCAGCAGCTTAGGACTTCACGAGCAGTACTTC
>many|.|TRBV28|TRBJ1-5
CASRTTENQPQHF
TGTGCCAGCAGAACCACGGAGAATCAGCCCCAGCATTTT
>few|.|TRBV4-3|TRBJ2-1
CASSQERTFGRPSYNEQFF
TGCGCCAGCAGCCAAGAGCGTACTTTTGGGAGGCCCTCCTACAATGAGCAGTTCTTC
>many|.|TRBV2|TRBJ2-1
CASSDRGSPSYNEQFF
TGTGCCAGCAGTGATCGGGGGTCTCCCTCCTACAATGAGCAGTTCTTC
>many|.|TRBV28|TRBJ2-7
CASSFDSYEQYF
TGTGCCAGCAGCTTTGACAGCTACGAGCAGTACTTC
>many|.|TRBV7-8|TRBJ2-1
CASSLMGDNEQFF
TGTGCCAGCAGCTTAATGGGGGACAATGAGCAGTTCTTC
>.|.|TRBV6-5|TRBJ2-1
CASSYALGEASYNEQFF
TGTGCCAGCAGTTACGCACTAGGGGAGGCTTCCTACAATGAGCAGTTCTTC
>many|.|TRBV30|TRBJ2-2
CAWSPYGELFF
TGTGCCTGGAGCCCATACGGGGAGCTGTTTTTT
>.|.|TRBV4-1|TRBJ2-1
CASSHVRWGELNEQFF
TGCGCCAGCAGCCACGTGCGATGGGGGGAGCTCAATGAGCAGTTCTTC
>.|.|TRBV7-9|TRBJ2-7
CASSPPGQRSSYEQYF
TGTGCCAGCAGCCCCCCCGGACAGCGTTCATCCTACGAGCAGTACTTC
>few|TRBD1|TRBV6-1|TRBJ1-1
CASRRTGGALDTEAFF
TGTGCCAGCAGACGCACAGGGGGCGCGTTGGACACTGAAGCTTTCTTT
>many|.|TRBV20-1|TRBJ2-7
CSARVQRTGEQYF
TGCAGTGCTAGAGTTCAGCGAACGGGCGAGCAGTACTTC